This T cell receptor (beta chain) was found in a study of T cells in Graves' hyperthyroidism and ophthalmopathy. RNA transcripts gave rise to amplified TCR beta CDR3 regions. Initially, a first-round RT-PCR of the TCR CDR3 employed the HTBI primer set. TCRdb independently ran MiXCR on the multiplex PCR reads; one entry per CDR3 protein. The sample has under 450,000 distinct CDR3 sequences, 15% to 17% seen once. Study-wide findings and caveats: Most thyroid clonotypes with frequency above 0.001 were detected in blood. Ophthalmopathy was predicted by the model a median of about 6.7 months ahead of onset.

Hyperthyroidism of Graves' type that showed no ophthalmopathy progression within 18 months was stable. Those with hyperthyroidism were 18 to 65 years old, newly diagnosed, and ill for under 2 months. This clonotype was observed at least ten times. Antigen unknown. The receptor's source is a young woman with Graves' hyperthyroidism. The specimen sequenced was blood.

The CDR3 loop reads CASSKTGDTGELFF. The CDR3 nucleotides read TGTGCCAGCAGTAAGACAGGGGACACCGGGGAGCTGTTTTTT. The chain couples TRBV6-1 to TRBJ2-2; 8 nucleotides line up with TRBD1. This CDR3 is built from 14 residues. Germline V gene lookup returns CDR1 MNHNS and CDR2 SASEGT. The V gene end was trimmed by 5 bases and the J gene end by 3 bases; junction bases not matched to a gene: 2.